This is a list of T cell receptor beta chains from one sample in a study of regulatory and conventional T cells in RAG deficiency. The method was immunoSEQ multiplex PCR; TCRdb's version includes in-frame clones alone and lacks a portion of them. The sample contains 40,000 to 55,000 clones, just under 90% of which appear only once. These data also featured in a second study, about regulatory T cells.

The specimen was CD4+ effector T cells sorted from blood. Receptors originate from a human donor in good health. Each CDR3 is given with its conserved first and last residue. A D gene is named only where the DNA matches it firmly. Size is omitted from some rows. Given values are once, few, many or a class for expanded clones.

D	J	size	V	DNA	CDR3
.	TRBJ1-2	.	TRBV7-2	TGTGCCAGCACGGAAAACTATGGCTACACCTTC	CASTENYGYTF
TRBD1	TRBJ2-1	.	TRBV27	TGTGCCAGCAGTAGGGCAGGGGGTGTGTATGAGCAGTTCTTC	CASSRAGGVYEQFF
.	TRBJ1-1	few	TRBV30	TGTGCCTGGAGTGTTTTGCCCTTTCGTAACACTGAAGCTTTCTTT	CAWSVLPFRNTEAFF
.	TRBJ1-6	.	TRBV9	TGTGCCAGCAGCGTGGGGAATTCACCCCTCCACTTT	CASSVGNSPLHF
.	TRBJ1-5	.	TRBV5-1	TGCGCCAGCAGCTTGCCCAGGGCACCTTTTTTAAATCAGCCCCAGCATTTT	CASSLPRAPFLNQPQHF
.	TRBJ2-6	.	TRBV9	TGTGCCAGCAGCGCTTCGGGTGGTGGGGCCAACGTCCTGACTTTC	CASSASGGGANVLTF
.	TRBJ1-1	.	TRBV18	TGTGCCAGCTCAAAAATTAAGGGGACCGAGAACACTGAAGCTTTCTTT	CASSKIKGTENTEAFF
.	TRBJ1-5	.	TRBV27	TGTGCCAGCAGTTTAGAGGGGTTGGGCAATCAGCCCCAGCATTTT	CASSLEGLGNQPQHF
.	TRBJ2-7	.	TRBV5-1	TGCGCCAGCAGCTTGGTAACGGTACCGGTGCAGTACTTC	CASSLVTVPVQYF
.	TRBJ2-7	.	TRBV5-1	TGCGCCAGCAGCTTGATTGACACAACCTACGAGCAGTACTTC	CASSLIDTTYEQYF
.	TRBJ1-3	.	TRBV18	TGTGCCAGCTCACCTAGAACAGGCACTGGAAACACCATATATTTT	CASSPRTGTGNTIYF
.	TRBJ2-1	few	TRBV6-5	TGTGCCAGCAGTTCCCTTAATGAGCAGTTCTTC	CASSSLNEQFF
.	TRBJ2-1	.	TRBV18	TGTGCCAGCTCAGCCGCGGACCCTAAAATACCCAATGAGCAGTTCTTC	CASSAADPKIPNEQFF
TRBD2	TRBJ2-1	.	TRBV7-6	TGTGCCAGCAGCCAAGGGGCGGGAGGGACTTCGGAGCAGTTCTTC	CASSQGAGGTSEQFF
.	TRBJ1-5	.	TRBV7-9	TGTGCCAGCAGCAACGGGGGATACAATCAGCCCCAGCATTTT	CASSNGGYNQPQHF
.	TRBJ1-2	.	TRBV28	TGTGCCAGCCGTACCACAGGGAAAGTTAACTATGGCTACACCTTC	CASRTTGKVNYGYTF
.	TRBJ2-7	.	TRBV29-1	TGCAGCGTAATGGGCAGGAGCTCCTACGAGCAGTACTTC	CSVMGRSSYEQYF
.	TRBJ1-5	few	TRBV19	TGTGCCAGTAGTAATAGGGACAGCAATCAGCCCCAGCATTTT	CASSNRDSNQPQHF
.	TRBJ1-1	.	TRBV6-5	TGTGCCAGCAATGCCGTGAGGAACACTGAAGCTTTCTTT	CASNAVRNTEAFF
.	TRBJ1-1	few	TRBV19	TGTGCCAGTAGTATAGGCGGGTTGCAAGCTTTCTTT	CASSIGGLQAFF
.	TRBJ1-1	.	TRBV11-2	TGTGCCAGCAGCTTAGGACGCCTTAATCAGAACACTGAAGCTTTCTTT	CASSLGRLNQNTEAFF
.	TRBJ1-3	.	TRBV19	TGTGCCAGTAGTACCAACAGGGCGACCGGAAACACCATATATTTT	CASSTNRATGNTIYF
.	TRBJ1-6	.	TRBV11-2	TGTGCCAGCAGCCCACCGGGTACAGGCGATTCACCCCTCCACTTT	CASSPPGTGDSPLHF
.	TRBJ1-3	.	TRBV7-3	TGTGCCAGCAGCCAAGCCGGGAACACCATATATTTT	CASSQAGNTIYF
TRBD1	TRBJ2-7	.	TRBV5-1	TGCGCCAGCAGCGGGACAGGGTTAGGTGAGCAGTACTTC	CASSGTGLGEQYF